The 18 T cell receptor beta chains presented below share a single source sample, sequenced in a study of T cell responses to AZD1222 COVID-19 vaccine. Measured with immunoSEQ multiplex PCR; TCRdb has only the in-frame clones, and not every one. The sample holds about 110,000 clones; around 76% are singletons and the top ten take approximately 5%. The sequences come from peripheral blood, collected on day 0 of AZD1222 vaccination. Source of these receptors: an adult in good health.

J is TRBJ1-4 and V is TRBV6-5; no firm D call. Trimming shortened V by 8 bases and J by 0 bases, and 7 bases separated the two germline ends. This CDR3 has 13 residues. In germline, CDR1 is MNHEY, CDR2 SVGAGI. CDR3 amino acids: CASRDATNEKLFF. CDR3 sequence (DNA): TGTGCCAGCCGGGATGCAACTAATGAAAAACTGTTTTTT.

The chain carries TRBV6-5 and TRBJ1-1, with D possibly TRBD1 on 6 matching bases. The CDR3 covers 14 residues. CDR1 MNHEY and CDR2 SVGAGI come from the germline V gene. The V gene lost 10 bases and the J gene lost 2 bases, with 17 bases spanning the gap. The CDR3 DNA follows: TGTGCCACTCTTCCCGGGGGGACAAACACTGAAGCTTTCTTT. This encodes CATLPGGTNTEAFF.

This chain links TRBV7-9 with TRBJ2-5, with 14 bases identical to TRBD2. The V gene's germline CDR1 is SEHNR and CDR2 FQNEAQ (reference sequence). J was trimmed by 4 bases and V by 5 bases; bases with no gene match: 6. This CDR3 has 16 amino acids. The CDR3 coding sequence is TGTGCCAGCAGCCCCCGACTAGCGGGGGGGCGAGAGACCCAGTACTTC. Its translation is CASSPRLAGGRETQYF.

The V gene is TRBV5-1, the J gene TRBJ1-1, with 7 bases identical to TRBD1. V was pared by 4 bases and J by 1 base, with 4 bases of the junction left unmatched. CDR3 length equals 14 residues. Per the germline V gene, CDR1 is SGHRS and CDR2 is YFSETQ. The CDR3 here is CASSTRQGNTEAFF. As DNA, the CDR3 is TGCGCCAGCAGCACTAGACAGGGGAACACTGAAGCTTTCTTT. Full variable domain (remainder filled in from reference TRBV5-1 and TRBJ1-1): KAGVTQTPRYLIKTRGQQVTLSCSPISGHRSVSWYQQTPGQGLQFLFEYFSETQRNKGNFPGRFSGRQFSNSRSEMNVSTLELGDSALYLCASSTRQGNTEAFFGQGTRLTVV.

The rearrangement joins TRBV5-1 to TRBJ1-2; the D is unclear. The length of the CDR3 is 14 residues. V gave up 0 bases and J gave up 4 bases, with 10 bases separating them. Looked up from germline, CDR1 is SGHRS and CDR2 is YFSETQ. The CDR3 DNA follows: TGCGCCAGCAGCTTGGACGCGGGGTCCTATGGCTACACCTTC. Its translation: CASSLDAGSYGYTF.

The chain recombines TRBV7-2 with TRBJ1-4; 7 bases match TRBD1. Germline values: CDR1 SGHTA, CDR2 FQGNSA. This CDR3 has 14 amino acids. V lost 5 bases and J lost 5; bases outside the gene matches: 5. The CDR3 sequence is CASSPSRGNEKLFF. In DNA, the CDR3 is TGTGCCAGCAGCCCAAGCAGGGGGAATGAAAAACTGTTTTTT.

In this sample, this clone turned up a few times. The chain has TRBV10-3 and TRBJ1-2; D ambiguous. The V gene's germline CDR1 is ENHRY and CDR2 SYGVKD. CDR3 length: 12 amino acids. V shed 10 bases and J shed 8 bases, with 17 bases lying between them. DNA of the CDR3: TGTGCCACCCGGACCCAGATGGGGGGCTACACCTTC. Translation: CATRTQMGGYTF.

This clone has a handful of counts. The chain couples TRBV5-1 to TRBJ1-1, with D hard to call. Germline V gene lookup returns CDR1 SGHRS and CDR2 YFSETQ. This CDR3 contains 14 residues. V was clipped by 0 bases and J by 1 base, with 7 bases between them. CDR3 nucleotides: TGCGCCAGCAGCTTGGCCCCAAAGAACACTGAAGCTTTCTTT. Its protein product is CASSLAPKNTEAFF.

The chain links TRBV10-3 to TRBJ1-5; no reliable D call. The length of the CDR3 is 14 residues. V lost 0 bases and J 5 bases, leaving 8 bases between the germline ends. CDR1 is ENHRY and CDR2 is SYGVKD in the germline V gene. The CDR3 spells CAISESQRDQPQHF. The CDR3 DNA is TGTGCCATCAGTGAGTCCCAGCGGGATCAGCCCCAGCATTTT.

The genes are TRBV7-2 and TRBJ1-6; TRBD1 matches at 12 bases. The CDR3 spans 16 residues. Trimming removed 0 bases from V and 9 bases from J; junction bases left unmatched: 3. Germline V gene sequence: CDR1 SGHTA, CDR2 FQGNSA. CDR3 sequence (DNA): TGTGCCAGCAGCTTAGCGGGACAGGGGGCGGTTTCACCCCTCCACTTT. Its protein is CASSLAGQGAVSPLHF.

The J gene is TRBJ1-6, the V gene TRBV19; the D is unclear. CDR1 is LNHDA and CDR2 is SQIVND in the germline V gene (reference sequence). The CDR3 loop spans 15 amino acids. The V and J ends lost 3 bases and 5 bases respectively, with 11 bases between them. Written as DNA, the CDR3 is TGTGCCAGTAGTATTGCAGGCATACATAATTCACCCCTCCACTTT. Translation: CASSIAGIHNSPLHF.

The chain combines TRBV11-2 with TRBJ2-1; D tentatively fits TRBD1 or TRBD2 (6 bases each). The germline V gene encodes CDR1 SGHAT and CDR2 FQNNGV. The CDR3 spans 15 residues. V was shortened by 3 bases and J by 9 bases, with 18 bases between the two germline ends. CDR3 region: CASSLEGGLGAEQFF. CDR3 nucleotides: TGTGCCAGCAGCTTGGAGGGCGGTTTGGGGGCTGAGCAGTTCTTC.

The chain is built from TRBV5-4 and TRBJ1-1; D is ambiguous. V lost 1 base and J lost 0, with 10 bases in between. This CDR3 is 15 amino acids long. Germline V CDR1 and CDR2: SGHNT, YYREEE (reference sequence). The CDR3 sequence is CASSLFGSLNTEAFF. DNA of the CDR3: TGTGCCAGCAGCTTGTTTGGCAGCTTGAACACTGAAGCTTTCTTT.

CDR3 region: CASSSWTGGNYGYTF. For the CDR3, the DNA is TGTGCCAGCAGCTCATGGACAGGGGGAAACTATGGCTACACCTTC. The rearrangement uses TRBV28 and TRBJ1-2, with 10 bases fitting TRBD1. The CDR3 extends over 15 amino acids. The junction had 6 bases not matched to a gene; V was cut back by 6 bases and J by 2 bases. Germline values: CDR1 MDHEN, CDR2 SYDVKM.

The genes are TRBV5-3 and TRBJ1-2, with 9 bases lining up with TRBD1. TRBV5-3 is annotated as an ORF whose role is uncertain. V trimming: 2 bases; J trimming: 5 bases; junction bases outside the gene matches: 10. The CDR3 is 16 amino acids. CDR3 sequence reads: CARSLQGAPNKYGYTF. The CDR3 coding sequence is TGTGCCAGAAGCTTACAGGGGGCGCCTAATAAGTATGGCTACACCTTC.

V gene TRBV7-2 combines with J gene TRBJ2-2; TRBD2 aligns across 8 bases. Trimming cost V 1 base and J 6 bases; bases outside gene matches: 4. The germline V gene encodes CDR1 SGHTA and CDR2 FQGNSA. CDR3 length: 15 residues. CDR3 nucleotide sequence: TGTGCCAGCAGCTTAGTGAGCGGGGGCCCCGGGGAGCTGTTTTTT. Encoded protein: CASSLVSGGPGELFF.

This clone was counted once. The V call is TRBV11-1, the J call TRBJ1-1; tentative D call: TRBD1 (5 bases). CDR1 and CDR2 (germline): SGHAT, FQDESV (reference sequence). The V end was cut by 2 bases, the J end by 1 base, with 14 bases between. The CDR3 is 16 amino acids. CDR3 DNA: TGTGCCAGCAGCTTAAGCGCCGACAGCCCGAACACTGAAGCTTTCTTT. Residues: CASSLSADSPNTEAFF.

The J gene is TRBJ1-5, the V gene TRBV7-2, with 7 bases lining up with TRBD1. The germline CDR1 and CDR2 sequences are SGHTA and FQGNSA. This CDR3 comprises 15 residues. Germline trimming cut 5 bases from V and 6 bases from J; bases unmatched to any gene: 10. In DNA form, the CDR3 reads TGTGCCAGCAGCCCGACAGGGTCGGGGGGTCAGCCCCAGCATTTT. The encoded protein is CASSPTGSGGQPQHF.